This section outlines one T cell receptor beta chain sequence together with its context. These data belong to a study of shared clonotypes between healthy human individuals. Libraries were prepared by immunoSEQ multiplex PCR; TCRdb keeps only in-frame clonotypes and omits some of them. Among about 1.1 million clones listed, 77% were seen once. V shed 4 bases and J shed 2 bases, with 9 bases lying between them. The germline CDR1 and CDR2 sequences are MGHRA and YSYEKL. This CDR3 has 14 amino acids. The rearrangement links TRBV4-1 to TRBJ1-5; no firm D call. Sequencing was carried out using memory CD4+ T cells from PBMCs. As to subset: CD45RA-negative fraction. This clonotype was obtained from a man younger than 35 in good health. Some clones in this sample may be carry-over from other donors' samples. In DNA form, the CDR3 reads TGCGCCAGCAGCCCCCTCGTAGGCAATCAGCCCCAGCATTTT. As protein: CASSPLVGNQPQHF.